This T cell receptor beta chain was identified in a study of T-cell memory formation after mild COVID-19. At the level of the study: In these data, TCR clusters were largely donor specific. The study, taken as a whole, reports: The study found balanced CD4/CD8 in clones contracting day 15 to 85 and a CD4+ lean in later expanders. Pre-infection memory already had some responding clones, implying cross-reactive memory joined.

The sample holds a few counts of this clonotype. What it recognizes is unknown. TCRdb used MiXCR to reprocess the 5' RACE reads, holding one entry per CDR3 protein. Of 180,000 or so distinct CDR3 sequences listed, around 10% are singletons. Germline V CDR1 and CDR2: MDHEN, SYDVKM. The CDR3 contains 20 residues. V shed 3 bases and J 8 bases; nucleotides not matched to a gene: 22. The source is a man between 18 and 29 years old who had mild COVID-19 (a few samples of this study predate the infection). Cell type and time point are not known. V and J are TRBV28 and TRBJ1-4, with TRBD1 identical over 9 bases. The sequenced sample was PBMCs or a T cell subset sorted from them (not recorded which). The CDR3 DNA reads as TGTGCCAGCAGTTTGGGGGGGACAGGGTTCTTAGTAGGATCCCAAGAAAAACTGTTTTTT. Translating it yields CASSLGGTGFLVGSQEKLFF.